The rows below give T cell receptor beta chains drawn from one sample of a study of cytomegalovirus exposure and HLA in healthy donors. Profiling relied on immunoSEQ multiplex PCR, and the TCRdb table lists in-frame clones only, not all of them. The table includes roughly 150,000 clones, roughly 80% detected once. The sequencing sample was made of PBMCs. These receptors came from a male donor in good health and CMV-seronegative. CDR3s include the opening cysteine and the closing phenylalanine or tryptophan. The D gene is left open where the match is weak. Size values are once, few and many counts, or a class for expanded clones, and some rows have none.

few	TRBV7-6	TRBD1	TRBJ2-2	CASSLYPDRGTGELFF	TGTGCCAGCAGCTTATACCCGGACAGGGGCACCGGGGAGCTGTTTTTT
-	TRBV14	-	TRBJ2-5	CASSQVGTGSETQYF	TGTGCCAGCAGCCAAGTGGGAACAGGGTCGGAGACCCAGTACTTC
once	TRBV19	TRBD1	TRBJ1-5	CASSDGQGGNQPQHF	TGTGCCAGTAGTGATGGACAGGGCGGCAATCAGCCCCAGCATTTT
-	TRBV5-4	TRBD2	TRBJ2-3	CASSVTSASTDTQYF	TGTGCCAGCAGCGTCACTAGCGCTAGCACAGATACGCAGTATTTT
few	TRBV5-4	-	TRBJ2-4	CASSLGTSSLAKNIQYF	TGTGCCAGCAGCCTTGGGACATCTAGCTTAGCCAAAAACATTCAGTACTTC
-	TRBV5-1	-	TRBJ2-7	CASSPLFGGLSYEQYF	TGCGCCAGCAGCCCACTATTTGGGGGCCTATCCTACGAGCAGTACTTC
once	TRBV7-8	TRBD2	TRBJ2-5	CASSLGRLAGAKETQYF	TGTGCCAGCAGCTTAGGGCGACTAGCGGGAGCAAAAGAGACCCAGTACTTC
once	TRBV5-6	TRBD1	TRBJ1-4	CASSLVSGGDEKLFF	TGTGCCAGCAGCTTGGTGTCAGGGGGCGATGAAAAACTGTTTTTT
-	TRBV5-1	TRBD1	TRBJ1-4	CASSLGVGTADEKLFF	TGCGCCAGCAGCTTGGGGGTTGGGACAGCCGATGAAAAACTGTTTTTT
-	TRBV30	-	TRBJ1-1	CAWSLRLNSMNTEAFF	TGTGCCTGGAGTCTTAGACTGAATTCCATGAACACTGAAGCTTTCTTT
-	TRBV6-5	TRBD1	TRBJ1-3	CASSRTGVGNTIYF	TGTGCCAGCAGTCGGACAGGGGTTGGAAACACCATATATTTT
-	TRBV16	-	TRBJ1-2	CASSQSMAGFGYGYTF	TGTGCCAGCAGCCAATCGATGGCGGGTTTCGGCTATGGCTACACCTTC
-	TRBV6-6	-	TRBJ1-4	CASRSTGIGNEKLFF	TGTGCCAGCCGAAGTACAGGGATCGGAAACGAAAAACTGTTTTTT
-	TRBV4-1	-	TRBJ2-2	CASSQSRGGELFF	TGCGCCAGCAGCCAATCCCGGGGCGGGGAGCTGTTTTTT
-	TRBV29-1	-	TRBJ2-3	CSGNKGGADTQYF	TGCAGCGGAAATAAGGGGGGGGCAGATACGCAGTATTTT
-	TRBV6-1	-	TRBJ2-7	CASSEAGLTGPLYEQYF	TGTGCCAGCAGTGAAGCAGGGTTGACAGGACCCCTTTACGAGCAGTACTTC
few	TRBV2	-	TRBJ1-1	CASPKGGNTEAFF	TGTGCCAGTCCGAAAGGAGGGAACACTGAAGCTTTCTTT
-	TRBV4-2	TRBD1	TRBJ1-1	CASSQGQGATEAFF	TGTGCCAGCAGCCAGGGACAGGGGGCCACTGAAGCTTTCTTT
-	TRBV13	-	TRBJ1-2	CASSLGPLGYTF	TGTGCCAGCAGCTTAGGCCCCCTTGGCTACACCTTC
-	TRBV9	-	TRBJ1-2	CASSVAHGSNYGYTF	TGTGCCAGCAGCGTAGCCCATGGCAGTAACTATGGCTACACCTTC
few	TRBV5-6	-	TRBJ2-2	CASSFGASGELFF	TGTGCCAGCAGCTTTGGAGCGTCCGGGGAGCTGTTTTTT
-	TRBV5-4	TRBD1	TRBJ2-7	CASSLGDRGAYEQYF	TGTGCCAGCAGCTTGGGGGACAGGGGAGCCTACGAGCAGTACTTC
once	TRBV6-4	TRBD1	TRBJ1-2	CASSDPSDRVYGYTF	TGTGCCAGCAGTGACCCCTCGGACAGGGTTTATGGCTACACCTTC
-	TRBV29-1	-	TRBJ2-1	CSVGGWDEQFF	TGCAGCGTGGGGGGTTGGGATGAGCAGTTCTTC
-	TRBV4-3	TRBD2	TRBJ2-7	CASSPISGSSYEQYF	TGCGCCAGCAGCCCAATTAGCGGGAGCTCCTACGAGCAGTACTTC
-	TRBV6-6	-	TRBJ1-1	CASRELRANTEAFF	TGTGCCAGCAGGGAACTCAGGGCAAACACTGAAGCTTTCTTT
-	TRBV30	-	TRBJ1-1	CAWRGPEAFF	TGTGCCTGGAGGGGGCCTGAAGCTTTCTTT
-	TRBV14	-	TRBJ2-1	CASSLRLVGEQFF	TGTGCCAGCAGCCTCCGACTAGTAGGGGAGCAGTTCTTC
-	TRBV7-2	-	TRBJ2-2	CASSLRGGGMSTGELFF	TGTGCCAGCAGCTTAAGGGGAGGGGGGATGAGCACCGGGGAGCTGTTTTTT
once	TRBV7-6	-	TRBJ1-4	CASSSPWGRTTNEKLFF	TGTGCCAGCAGCTCCCCCTGGGGGAGGACAACTAATGAAAAACTGTTTTTT
few	TRBV6-5	-	TRBJ2-3	CACGGTDTQYF	TGTGCCTGTGGCGGGACAGATACGCAGTATTTT
-	TRBV28	-	TRBJ1-3	CASSLIIGTGIGNTIYF	TGTGCCAGCAGTTTAATAATCGGTACAGGGATTGGAAACACCATATATTTT
-	TRBV5-4	-	TRBJ2-7	CASSLSMTYEQYF	TGTGCCAGCAGCTTGTCTATGACCTACGAGCAGTACTTC
once	TRBV7-3	TRBD2	TRBJ2-1	CASSFGGSPHNEQFF	TGTGCCAGCAGCTTCGGCGGGAGCCCCCACAATGAGCAGTTCTTC
-	TRBV6-5	TRBD1	TRBJ2-7	CASRNRGHEQYF	TGTGCCAGCAGAAACAGGGGCCACGAGCAGTACTTC
once	TRBV7-6	TRBD1	TRBJ2-3	CASSLTGDLRSTDTQYF	TGTGCCAGCAGCTTGACAGGGGACTTACGAAGCACAGATACGCAGTATTTT
-	TRBV6-5	TRBD2	TRBJ2-7	CASSYRRGAYEQYF	TGTGCCAGCAGTTACCGGCGGGGGGCCTACGAGCAGTACTTC
-	TRBV19	-	TRBJ2-1	CASSMRRGEKGSYNEQFF	TGTGCCAGTAGTATGAGGAGGGGTGAAAAGGGGTCCTACAATGAGCAGTTCTTC
few	TRBV7-9	-	TRBJ1-4	CASSFSQTNEKLFF	TGTGCCAGCAGCTTTTCACAGACCAATGAAAAACTGTTTTTT
-	TRBV6-1	TRBD2	TRBJ2-3	CASSEWVAGGGDTQYF	TGTGCCAGCAGTGAATGGGTAGCGGGAGGTGGTGATACGCAGTATTTT
once	TRBV30	-	TRBJ1-2	CAWSAGNYGYTF	TGTGCCTGGAGTGCGGGTAACTATGGCTACACCTTC
-	TRBV29-1	-	TRBJ1-2	CSVVHLQIFNYGYTF	TGCAGCGTTGTCCACTTACAGATTTTTAACTATGGCTACACCTTC
-	TRBV15	TRBD1	TRBJ1-2	CATSMRDRNYGYTF	TGTGCCACCAGCATGAGGGACAGGAACTATGGCTACACCTTC
-	TRBV9	-	TRBJ1-5	CASSVADSLQPQHF	TGTGCCAGCAGCGTAGCCGATTCACTTCAGCCCCAGCATTTT
-	TRBV27	TRBD2	TRBJ2-1	CASSLALAGGHYNEQFF	TGTGCCAGCAGTTTGGCTCTGGCGGGAGGCCACTACAATGAGCAGTTCTTC
-	TRBV28	TRBD2	TRBJ2-5	CASSLSKRGPQETQYF	TGTGCCAGCAGTTTATCGAAGCGGGGGCCACAAGAGACCCAGTACTTC
-	TRBV6-1	TRBD2	TRBJ2-7	CASSALGSGIYEQYF	TGTGCCAGCAGTGCGCTGGGTAGCGGGATCTACGAGCAGTACTTC
-	TRBV15	-	TRBJ2-2	CATSRDMEHGELFF	TGTGCCACCAGCAGAGATATGGAGCACGGGGAGCTGTTTTTT
-	TRBV19	-	TRBJ1-1	CARSQRRNTEAFF	TGTGCCAGGTCGCAGCGGAGGAACACTGAAGCTTTCTTT
-	TRBV14	-	TRBJ2-1	CASSARRVQADNEQFF	TGTGCCAGCAGCGCCCGCCGGGTACAGGCAGACAATGAGCAGTTCTTC
-	TRBV5-1	TRBD2	TRBJ2-7	CASSFSGTSGKSYEQYF	TGCGCCAGCAGCTTCTCCGGGACTAGCGGGAAAAGTTACGAGCAGTACTTC
-	TRBV7-3	TRBD1	TRBJ2-3	CASSLFGQGSTDTQYF	TGTGCCAGCAGCTTATTTGGACAGGGGAGCACAGATACGCAGTATTTT